The TCR beta chain described here comes from a study of PD-1 blockade in classical Hodgkin lymphoma. V gave up 9 bases and J gave up 4 bases; unmatched junction bases: 5. Germline V lookup: CDR1 SNHLY, CDR2 FYNNEI. The CDR3 contains 13 residues. TCRdb's copy holds only in-frame clones and misses some; the assay was immunoSEQ multiplex PCR. The table lists around 91,000 clones, about nine tenths of them singletons, with roughly a fifth in the top ten. No patient escaped relapse after autologous stem cell transplantation, and brentuximab vedotin exposure varied. The chain employs TRBV2 and TRBJ1-1, with TRBD1 identical over 10 bases. Sequenced material: peripheral blood mononuclear cells (PBMCs), taken at baseline. This receptor was obtained from a human donor with classical Hodgkin lymphoma. Here the CDR3 reads CARTGQGGTEAFF. The CDR3 DNA reads as TGTGCCAGGACCGGACAGGGGGGCACTGAAGCTTTCTTT.